The sequence of this TCR beta chain was determined in a study of tumor-infiltrating lymphocytes in primary liver carcinoma. Reverse transcription of around 500 ng total RNA with a constant-region primer produced TCR beta cDNA. Slightly modified ARM-PCR, run as three nested multiplex PCR rounds, produced the TCR beta libraries. For around 11 cycles apiece, the opening two PCR rounds ran with TRBV1-TRBV30 forward primers and a C-beta reverse primer. TCRdb itself ran the multiplex PCR reads through MiXCR, one entry per CDR3 protein. The sample has roughly 36,000 distinct CDR3 sequences, roughly 80% seen once. In this sample, this clonotype turned up many times. Its antigen is currently unknown. From roughly 21-30 mg of unsorted bulk tissue, DNA and RNA were co-extracted together. Surgeons treated the primary liver carcinoma of the patients by surgical resection. Study-level points and caveats: Relative to blood, tumors carried a significantly larger fraction of the repertoire in their top 250 clones (p = 0.039).

The CDR3 covers 16 residues. V lost 5 bases and J lost 3; bases outside the gene matches: 6. Germline CDR1 and CDR2: MNHEY and SVGAGI. The rearrangement links TRBV6-5 to TRBJ2-5, with 13 bases identical to TRBD2. The TCR was taken from a man aged 35-49 years with primary liver carcinoma and hepatitis B virus infection. Source material: tumor-adjacent normal liver tissue. For the CDR3, the DNA is TGTGCCAGCAGTATCCGGACTAGCGGGAGTAAAGAGACCCAGTACTTC. Protein: CASSIRTSGSKETQYF.